Listed here are 14 T cell receptor beta chains from one sample, sequenced in a study of high-grade serous ovarian cancer treatment subgroups. Here immunoSEQ multiplex PCR was the method, and the copy in TCRdb shows in-frame clones only, minus some. The sample shows some 8,000 clones, 76% of them seen only once. Tumor tissue was taken before any definitive surgery or chemotherapy was given. Material for sequencing was tumor tissue. These receptors all come from a human donor with high-grade serous ovarian cancer.

The V and J genes are TRBV7-2 and TRBJ2-2; D unresolved. There are 14 residues in the CDR3. Germline V CDR1 and CDR2: SGHTA, FQGNSA. V lost 2 bases to trimming and J lost 0 bases, with 4 bases between them. The CDR3 region has the DNA TGTGCCAGCAGCTTACGGACGAACACCGGGGAGCTGTTTTTT. The encoded protein is CASSLRTNTGELFF. Combining the CDR3 with reference TRBV7-2 and TRBJ2-2 gives the whole variable domain GAGVSQSPSNKVTEKGKDVELRCDPISGHTALYWYRQSLGQGLEFLIYFQGNSAPDKSGLPSDRFSAERTGGSVSTLTIQRTQQEDSAVYLCASSLRTNTGELFFGEGSRLTVL.

This rearrangement joins TRBV6-5 to TRBJ1-4, with D perhaps TRBD1 (6 bases). Trimming left V 4 bases short and J 7 bases short, with 16 bases between. Per germline, CDR1 MNHEY and CDR2 SVGAGI. The CDR3 extends over 15 amino acids. The CDR3 sequence: CASSSRQQGSEKLFF. DNA of the CDR3: TGTGCCAGCAGTTCCAGACAGCAGGGGTCTGAAAAACTGTTTTTT.

The table lists this clone with a count of one. This chain uses TRBV27 with TRBJ2-7, with D possibly matching TRBD1 (7 bases). Germline CDR1 is MNHEY and CDR2 is SMNVEV (reference sequence). The length of the CDR3 is 15 residues. Trimming cost V 6 bases and J 5 bases, with 20 bases left between them. CDR3 in amino acids: CASRGGQLRRDEQYF. The CDR3 region has the DNA TGTGCCAGCAGGGGGGGACAGCTTAGACGAGACGAGCAGTACTTC.

The chain has TRBV21-1 and TRBJ2-6; TRBD1 was called by the table and not checked on the DNA. TRBV21-1 has pseudogene status. The CDR3 runs 19 residues. Written as DNA, the CDR3 is TGTGCCAGCAGCAAGATCCAAACCGATGACAACTCTGGGGCCAACGTCCTGACTTTC. Protein sequence: CASSKIQTDDNSGANVLTF.

This chain uses TRBV9 with TRBJ1-2; a weak D match, TRBD1 (5 bases). Trimming removed 3 bases at V and 3 bases at J, with 9 bases between. CDR3 length: 13 amino acids. Germline V CDR1 and CDR2: SGDLS, YYNGEE. The CDR3 sequence is CASSAQGDYGYTF. As DNA, the CDR3 is TGTGCCAGCAGCGCCCAGGGTGACTATGGCTACACCTTC.

The chain links TRBV7-2 to TRBJ2-7, with D possibly being TRBD2 (5 bases). The CDR3 runs 12 residues. Germline CDR1 is SGHTA and CDR2 is FQGNSA. V gave up 7 bases and J gave up 0 bases, with 7 bases separating them. The CDR3 DNA follows: TGTGCCAGCACGAGCGGCTCCTACGAGCAGTACTTC. The encoded protein is CASTSGSYEQYF.

V gene TRBV19 combines with J gene TRBJ1-6; D perhaps matches TRBD1 (5 bases). The V end was cut by 2 bases, the J end by 14 bases, with 22 bases between. CDR3 length equals 16 residues. Germline CDR1 and CDR2: LNHDA and SQIVND (reference sequence). This CDR3 reads CASSISGTGPSMALHF. The CDR3 DNA reads TGTGCCAGTAGTATATCTGGGACGGGGCCCTCTATGGCCCTCCACTTT.

This clone was counted only a few times. The gene calls are TRBV6-5 and TRBJ1-6; no definite D call. V was clipped by 5 bases and J by 14 bases, with 13 bases between them. The CDR3 has 12 amino acids. CDR1 is MNHEY, CDR2 SVGAGI, per germline. The CDR3 spells CASSEAAPALHF. The CDR3 region has the DNA TGTGCCAGCAGTGAAGCGGCGCCCGCCCTCCACTTT.

This rearrangement joins TRBV9 to TRBJ2-1; 13 bases line up with TRBD2. Per the germline V gene, CDR1 is SGDLS and CDR2 is YYNGEE. The CDR3 runs 16 residues. The V gene end was trimmed by 1 base and the J gene end by 7 bases; junction bases not matched to a gene: 5. The CDR3 DNA is TGTGCCAGCAGCGTATCTCTGGGACTAGCGGGGAATGAGCAGTTCTTC. It yields the protein CASSVSLGLAGNEQFF.

CDR3 nucleotides: TGTGCCAGCAGTGACAGGGGCACCGGGGAGCTGTTTTTT. Protein sequence: CASSDRGTGELFF. V and J are TRBV6-4 and TRBJ2-2, with D possibly TRBD1 on 5 matching bases. The V end was cut by 2 bases, the J end by 4 bases, with 5 bases between. Germline V gives CDR1 MRHNA, CDR2 SNTAGT. The CDR3 loop spans 13 amino acids.

The chain employs TRBV27 and TRBJ2-7, with 7 nucleotides matching TRBD2. V lost 5 bases, J lost 4 bases, and 8 bases stayed unmatched. CDR3 size: 14 residues. CDR1 and CDR2 (germline): MNHEY, SMNVEV (reference sequence). CDR3 nucleotides: TGTGCCAGCAGTGCGGGGGACCGAAAGTACGAGCAGTACTTC. The encoded protein is CASSAGDRKYEQYF.

The chain uses TRBV4-1 and TRBJ1-1; TRBD1 matches at 10 bases. This CDR3 has 16 amino acids. Germline V lookup: CDR1 MGHRA, CDR2 YSYEKL. J gave up 4 bases and V 2 bases, and 7 bases lay outside the gene matches. CDR3 residues: CASSQPGQGSTTEAFF. The DNA of the CDR3 is TGCGCCAGCAGCCAACCGGGACAGGGGTCGACCACTGAAGCTTTCTTT.

The chain links TRBV7-9 to TRBJ2-5, with D perhaps TRBD2 (7 bases). The end of the DNA aligns better with TRBJ2-7, so the J call may be wrong. The CDR3 is 14 amino acids. Germline values: CDR1 SEHNR, CDR2 FQNEAQ (reference sequence). CDR3 sequence: CASSLGGGLYEQYF. The CDR3 nucleotides are TGTGCCAGCAGCCTGGGGGGGGGCCTTTACGAGCAGTACTTC.

This clone occurred a few times. The genes are TRBV4-1 and TRBJ1-5, with no clear D. CDR1 is MGHRA, CDR2 YSYEKL, per germline. The CDR3 loop spans 13 amino acids. V lost 0 bases and J lost 5, with 5 bases in between. CDR3 sequence: CASSQEVDQPQHF. CDR3 nucleotide sequence: TGCGCCAGCAGCCAAGAAGTGGATCAGCCCCAGCATTTT.